This T cell receptor (beta chain) was sequenced during a study of high-grade serous ovarian cancer treatment subgroups. The tumor samples were collected prior to definitive surgery or chemotherapy. The assay was immunoSEQ multiplex PCR, and TCRdb's table has in-frame clones only and misses some. The table shows under 15,000 clones, with about 88% occurring only once. The CDR3 totals 13 residues. V was shortened by 0 bases and J by 4 bases, with 7 bases between the two germline ends. Germline CDR1 and CDR2: LGHNA and YSLEER. The sample comprised tumor tissue. This receptor was taken from a human donor with high-grade serous ovarian cancer. The chain recombines TRBV4-3 with TRBJ2-7; perhaps TRBD2 as D (6 bases). This chain's CDR3 is CASSQERGYEQYF. The CDR3 nucleotides read TGCGCCAGCAGCCAAGAACGGGGGTACGAGCAGTACTTC.